This TCR beta chain was sequenced during a study of blood T cells in healthy people across ages. It was with a sample-barcoded 5' primer and a J-beta primer mix that a second PCR of about 6 to 12 cycles was run. TCRdb re-derived calls from the 5' RACE reads in MiXCR, one entry per CDR3 protein. The data show 800,000 to 1,300,000 distinct CDR3 sequences, almost 25% seen once. This clonotype was detected a few times. Its specificity is unknown. Between the trimmed V and J ends, which lost 1 base and 8 bases, there was a span of 14 bases. From germline, CDR1 is DFQATT and CDR2 SNEGSKA (reference sequence). The CDR3 consists of 14 residues. Findings and caveats of the study: A strong correlation was seen between TCR beta diversity and naive T cell percentage.

The sample also formed part of further work on T cells of mothers and their children. That report adds: cDNA was synthesized from all extracted RNA at roughly 1.5 ug per reaction. Each child gave 2.9 million or so TCR beta CDR3 reads (each mother, over 9.5 million).

The clonotype was recovered from a girl aged 2-10 years in good health. The specimen sequenced was blood. The V and J genes are TRBV20-1 and TRBJ1-4; no reliable D call. The CDR3 spells CSARGQWMGEKLFF. The CDR3 coding sequence is TGCAGTGCTAGAGGGCAATGGATGGGGGAAAAACTGTTTTTT.